The subject of this entry is one TCR beta chain. Its binding antigen is unknown. The input lacks base qualities; no much larger clone sits a single base away. This entry comes from a study of lymphopenia after photon versus proton radiotherapy (dated by TCRdb to between 2017 and 2020). Describing the broader study: The study compared the immunological effects of photon versus proton radiation therapy in patients with gastrointestinal tumors who developed high-grade lymphopenia. The roughly 21 patients in the cohort had gastrointestinal tumors, were treated with either photon or proton therapy, and subsequently developed lymphopenia. The study aimed to characterize how the two radiation modalities differ in their impact on the immune system.

Broader findings and caveats from the paper: Among patients across the cohort who died, overall survival time showed an inverse correlation with a larger post-nadir drop in TCR diversity. After the lymphocyte count nadir, photon-treated repertoires showed oligoclonal expansion, especially of CD8+ Temra cells, which drove the drop in diversity. The survival association was examined only in patients who died, and the authors described better survival with proton therapy as a possibility, not as a demonstrated result. Relative stability during treatment was observed in proton-treated patients, whereas loss of naive T cells and TCR diversity and gain of effector/memory populations were observed in photon-treated patients.

To prepare the library, the immunoSEQ multiplex PCR assay was applied. T cell repertoires were profiled by deep sequencing of rearranged TCR beta loci, alongside multiparametric flow cytometry. In its TCRdb copy, this immuneACCESS table keeps in-frame sequences only and misses some clones. Where compared with another copy, unresolved V genes explain less than half of these, and the others have no known cause. The sample contains tens of thousands of clones, about four fifths of them found a single time. The top ten clones comprise around a quarter of the sample. Reading from cysteine to phenylalanine, the CDR3 counts 11 amino acids. The retained sequence is limited to the CDR3, 33 bases, with the frame set at the first base. The junction carries 3 bases between V and J, which are trimmed by 4 bases and 3 bases respectively. Reading the germline V gene gives CDR1 MGHDK and CDR2 SYGVNS.

The chain is encoded by TRBV25-1 joined to TRBJ1-1, with the D gene not confidently named. The receptor was derived from a woman in her sixties or seventies with pancreatic cancer. The sample in question was peripheral blood, obtained from a patient treated with proton-based radiotherapy. Here the CDR3 is given as CASSGYTEAFF. The DNA is TGTGCCAGCAGTGGTTACACTGAAGCTTTCTTT.